Each of the 19 T cell receptor beta chains below was sequenced from the same sample in a study of breast tumors, draining lymph nodes, adjacent tissues. Axillary draining lymph nodes of breast cancer patients supplied the node samples. Each CDR3 protein is one row after TCRdb ran MiXCR on the multiplex PCR reads. The table includes 150,000 to 250,000 distinct CDR3 sequences, 30% to 40% detected once. Sequenced sample: axillary lymph node tissue. The receptor source for this set is a female donor with breast cancer. Some clones in this sample may be carry-over from other donors' samples.

This clonotype was seen at least ten times. V usage is TRBV19 and J usage is TRBJ2-2; 13 bases are shared with TRBD2. Germline V CDR1 and CDR2: LNHDA, SQIVND (reference sequence). V gave up 6 bases and J gave up 2 bases; unmatched junction bases: 3. The CDR3 length is 16 residues. CDR3 sequence reads: CASSPGLAGNTGELFF. The DNA for the CDR3 is TGTGCCAGTAGCCCGGGACTAGCGGGAAACACCGGGGAGCTGTTTTTT.

As concerns this clonotype: A clone one base away is much larger, so this may be a read error. The J gene is TRBJ1-2, the V gene TRBV6-6, with a possible D match to TRBD1 (5 bases). The germline CDR1 and CDR2 sequences are MNHNY and SVGAGI (reference sequence). This CDR3 has 14 residues. The ends were cut back, 4 bases at V and 6 bases at J, with 15 bases in the middle. CDR3 coding DNA: TGTGCCAGCAGTTTCGGGGCAGTCTTTAATGGCTACACCTTC. Translating it yields CASSFGAVFNGYTF.

The chain has TRBV7-2 and TRBJ1-2; D unresolved. This CDR3 has 14 residues. The germline V gene has CDR1 SGHTA and CDR2 FQGNSA. Trimming cost V 5 bases and J 4 bases, with 14 bases left between them. CDR3: CASSEVGGIYGYTF. The CDR3 nucleotides read TGTGCCAGCAGCGAAGTGGGAGGGATCTATGGCTACACCTTC.

This clonotype came up many times. The rearrangement uses TRBV6-1 and TRBJ2-7, with 9 bases matching TRBD1. V lost 4 bases to trimming and J lost 0 bases; unmatched junction nucleotides: 10. The CDR3 is 17 residues long. Germline CDR1 is MNHNS and CDR2 is SASEGT. In nucleotides, the CDR3 is TGTGCCAGCAGTGTTATCCGTGAGGACAGGGGCTCCTACGAGCAGTACTTC. It codes for CASSVIREDRGSYEQYF.

As for this clonotype: Possible read error: a much larger clone is one base away. J is TRBJ1-5 and V is TRBV2; D not resolved. Germline assignment: CDR1 SNHLY and CDR2 FYNNEI. The length of the CDR3 is 14 residues. The V end was cut by 6 bases, the J end by 4 bases, with 13 bases between. The chain's CDR3 is CASSLGMRNQPQHF. The CDR3 bases are TGTGCCAGCAGCTTAGGGATGAGAAATCAGCCCCAGCATTTT.

The sample holds a few counts of this clonotype. This may stem from a read error, because a much larger clone lies one nucleotide away. The chain combines TRBV9 with TRBJ1-3; the D is unclear. Germline CDR1 SGDLS, CDR2 YYNGEE. The CDR3 totals 15 residues. The CDR3 coding sequence is TGTGCCAGCAGCGTAGGAGGGTTCGCGGGAAACACCACATATTTT. This codes for CASSVGGFAGNTTYF.

J is TRBJ1-4 and V is TRBV7-9, with TRBD1 as a possible D gene (6 bases). The CDR3 runs to 15 residues. V was cut by 2 bases and J by 6 bases, with 13 bases left in between. CDR1 is SEHNR, CDR2 FQNEAQ, per germline (reference sequence). CDR3 sequence: CASSLTTGPYEKLFF. CDR3 nucleotides: TGTGCCAGCAGCTTAACGACAGGCCCCTATGAAAAACTGTTTTTT.

About this clonotype: A junction end diverges from the germline sequence, so it may reflect a read error. V is TRBV10-3 and J is TRBJ2-6, with a possible D match to TRBD1 (6 bases). Per the germline V gene, CDR1 is ENHRY and CDR2 is SYGVKD. This CDR3 comprises 16 residues. DNA for the CDR3: TGTGCCATCGGTGCAGGGGAAGTGTCTGGGACCAACGTCCTGACTTTC. Protein sequence: CAIGAGEVSGTNVLTF.

This clonotype was found many times. The rearrangement joins TRBV10-3 to TRBJ2-3; 8 nucleotides line up with TRBD1. Looked up from germline, CDR1 is ENHRY and CDR2 is SYGVKD. The junction had 8 bases not matched to a gene; V was cut back by 6 bases and J by 6 bases. The CDR3 has 14 amino acids. CDR3 coding DNA: TGTGCCATCAGGGCAGGGGGCGAGTACGATACGCAGTATTTT. This gives the protein CAIRAGGEYDTQYF.

The chain is built from TRBV20-1 and TRBJ2-5; 9 nucleotides match TRBD1. J gave up 9 bases and V 3 bases, and 17 bases lay outside the gene matches. The V gene's germline CDR1 is DFQATT and CDR2 SNEGSKA (reference sequence). This CDR3 spans 16 amino acids. The CDR3 here is CSASGQGRVNNQPQYF. Here the CDR3 DNA reads TGCAGTGCTAGCGGACAGGGGAGGGTTAACAATCAGCCCCAGTACTTC.

This clonotype was observed many times. The chain links TRBV11-2 to TRBJ2-5; TRBD1 is a possible D gene (6 bases). V was shortened by 5 bases and J by 2 bases, with 12 bases between the two germline ends. CDR1 and CDR2 (germline): SGHAT, FQNNGV. This CDR3 has 14 residues. Written as DNA, the CDR3 is TGTGCCAGCAGCCCGCAGGGGTCACAAGAGACCCAGTACTTC. It translates to CASSPQGSQETQYF.

CDR3 in DNA: TGTGCCAGCAGTTCCGCGCCGGCTAAAGGGACCTACGAGCAGTACTTC. This sequence encodes CASSSAPAKGTYEQYF. This chain connects TRBV12-3 or TRBV12-4 to TRBJ2-7; D call uncertain. Between the trimmed V and J ends, which lost 4 bases and 2 bases, there was a span of 18 bases. The CDR3 sequence is 16 residues long.

Many counts were recorded for this clonotype. This chain joins TRBV4-1 and TRBJ2-7; the match to TRBD2 covers 8 bases. The V and J ends lost 1 base and 4 bases, in that order; junction bases with no gene match: 3. The germline gives CDR1 MGHRA, CDR2 YSYEKL. The CDR3 contains 14 residues. The DNA for the CDR3 is TGCGCCAGCAGCCAAGGGCCTAGCGGGTACGAGCAGTACTTC. Translated, it gives CASSQGPSGYEQYF.

This clonotype was observed at least ten times. CDR3 sequence reads: CASSRDSSSYNEQFF. The CDR3 DNA follows: TGTGCCAGCAGCCGGGACAGTAGCTCCTACAATGAGCAGTTCTTC. This chain links TRBV7-2 with TRBJ2-1; 7 positions agree with TRBD1. V lost 5 bases and J lost 0; bases outside the gene matches: 4. Germline V gene sequence: CDR1 SGHTA, CDR2 FQGNSA. The CDR3 has 15 residues. The variable domain in full, with the rest retrieved from reference TRBV7-2 and TRBJ2-1, is GAGVSQSPSNKVTEKGKDVELRCDPISGHTALYWYRQSLGQGLEFLIYFQGNSAPDKSGLPSDRFSAERTGGSVSTLTIQRTQQEDSAVYLCASSRDSSSYNEQFFGPGTRLTVL.

This clonotype was recorded a few times. The V and J genes are TRBV28 and TRBJ2-7; 8 bases are a match to TRBD2. Germline V CDR1 and CDR2: MDHEN, SYDVKM. The CDR3 is 14 residues long. The V segment lost 4 bases and the J segment 4 bases; nucleotides outside the gene matches: 6. In DNA, the CDR3 is TGTGCCAGCAGTTACAGCGGGAGCGGGTACGAGCAGTACTTC. Protein sequence: CASSYSGSGYEQYF.

On this clonotype: Lacking the conserved final phenylalanine or tryptophan, this CDR3 likely reflects a read error. The DNA is left out, because the CDR3 cannot be placed on it with certainty; the CDR3 is given as TCRdb lists it. The chain joins TRBV10-3 to TRBJ2-5. Germline V CDR1 and CDR2: ENHRY, SYGVKD. The CDR3 sequence runs 12 residues, both termini included. CDR3 sequence reads: CAISEPRETQHL.

This clonotype occurred many times. The chain links TRBV20-1 to TRBJ2-1, with 9 nucleotides matching TRBD2. Germline lookup yields CDR1 DFQATT and CDR2 SNEGSKA (reference sequence). V lost 3 bases, J lost 4 bases, and 7 bases stayed unmatched. The CDR3 covers 15 residues. The CDR3 bases are TGCAGTGCTAGTCCTCTAGCGGGAAATTACAATGAGCAGTTCTTC. It translates to CSASPLAGNYNEQFF.

This clonotype was observed at least ten times. The CDR3 loop reads CASRDGNQPQHF. The CDR3 nucleotides read TGTGCCAGCAGGGACGGTAATCAGCCCCAGCATTTT. The chain carries TRBV25-1 and TRBJ1-5, with unresolved D. With 6 bases removed from V and 4 bases from J, the gap between germline ends came to 7 bases. The V gene's germline CDR1 is MGHDK and CDR2 SYGVNS. This CDR3 has 12 residues.

This clonotype was counted only a few times. A read error is possible here, since a much larger clone lies one base away. The V gene is TRBV20-1, the J gene TRBJ2-7, with 11 bases fitting TRBD2. This CDR3 comprises 14 residues. Looked up from germline, CDR1 is DFQATT and CDR2 is SNEGSKA (reference sequence). V lost 7 bases and J lost 6; bases outside the gene matches: 11. CDR3 residues: CSGGLAENNSEQYF. The DNA of the CDR3 is TGCAGTGGGGGACTAGCGGAGAACAACTCCGAGCAGTACTTC.